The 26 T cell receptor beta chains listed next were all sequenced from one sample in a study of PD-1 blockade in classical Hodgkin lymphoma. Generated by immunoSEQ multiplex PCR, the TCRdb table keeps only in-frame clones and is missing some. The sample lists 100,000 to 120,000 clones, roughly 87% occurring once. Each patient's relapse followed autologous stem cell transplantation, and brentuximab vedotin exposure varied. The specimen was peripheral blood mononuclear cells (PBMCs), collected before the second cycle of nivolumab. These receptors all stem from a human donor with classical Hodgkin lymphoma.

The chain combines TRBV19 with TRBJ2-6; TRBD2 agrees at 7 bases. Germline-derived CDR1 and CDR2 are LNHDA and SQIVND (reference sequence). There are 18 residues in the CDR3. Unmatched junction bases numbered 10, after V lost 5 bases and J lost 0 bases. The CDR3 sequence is CASSSSSGATSGANVLTF. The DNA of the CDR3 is TGTGCCAGTAGTTCTTCTAGCGGAGCAACCTCTGGGGCCAACGTCCTGACTTTC.

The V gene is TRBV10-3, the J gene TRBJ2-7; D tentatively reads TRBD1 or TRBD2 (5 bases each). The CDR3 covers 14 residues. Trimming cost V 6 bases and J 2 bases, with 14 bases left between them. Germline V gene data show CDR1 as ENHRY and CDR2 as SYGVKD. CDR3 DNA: TGTGCCATCAGGGACCGGGACCCGACCTACGAGCAGTACTTC. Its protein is CAIRDRDPTYEQYF.

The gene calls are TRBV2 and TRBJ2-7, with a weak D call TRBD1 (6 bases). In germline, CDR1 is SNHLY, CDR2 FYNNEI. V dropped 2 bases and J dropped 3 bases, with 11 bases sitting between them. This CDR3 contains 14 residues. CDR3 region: CASSEIQGFYEQYF. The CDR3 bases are TGTGCCAGCAGTGAAATACAGGGTTTCTACGAGCAGTACTTC.

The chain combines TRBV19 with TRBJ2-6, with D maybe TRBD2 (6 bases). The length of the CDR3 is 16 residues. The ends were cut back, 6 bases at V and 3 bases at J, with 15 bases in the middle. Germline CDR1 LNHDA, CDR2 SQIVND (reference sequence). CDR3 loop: CASRGGGSDGANVLTF. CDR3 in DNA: TGTGCCAGTAGGGGAGGAGGGTCTGATGGGGCCAACGTCCTGACTTTC.

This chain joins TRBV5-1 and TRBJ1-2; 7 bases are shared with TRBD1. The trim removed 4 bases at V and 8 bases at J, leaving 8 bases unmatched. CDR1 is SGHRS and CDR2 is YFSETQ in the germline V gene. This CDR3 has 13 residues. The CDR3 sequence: CASSPDRDGGYTF. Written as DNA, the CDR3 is TGCGCCAGCAGCCCTGACAGGGACGGGGGCTACACCTTC.

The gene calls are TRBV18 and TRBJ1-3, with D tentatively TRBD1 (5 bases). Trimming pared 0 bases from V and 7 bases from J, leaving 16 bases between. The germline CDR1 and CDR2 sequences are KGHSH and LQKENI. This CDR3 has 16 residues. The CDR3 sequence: CASSPPLGHSSNTIYF. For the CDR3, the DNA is TGTGCCAGCTCACCACCATTGGGGCATTCGTCCAACACCATATATTTT. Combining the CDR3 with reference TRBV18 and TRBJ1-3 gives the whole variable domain NAGVMQNPRHLVRRRGQEARLRCSPMKGHSHVYWYRQLPEEGLKFMVYLQKENIIDESGMPKERFSAEFPKEGPSILRIQQVVRGDSAAYFCASSPPLGHSSNTIYFGEGSWLTVV.

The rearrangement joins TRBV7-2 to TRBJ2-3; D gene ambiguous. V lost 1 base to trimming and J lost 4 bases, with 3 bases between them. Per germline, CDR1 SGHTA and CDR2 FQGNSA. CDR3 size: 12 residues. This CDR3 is CASSLVADTQYF. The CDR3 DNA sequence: TGTGCCAGCAGCTTAGTGGCAGATACGCAGTATTTT.

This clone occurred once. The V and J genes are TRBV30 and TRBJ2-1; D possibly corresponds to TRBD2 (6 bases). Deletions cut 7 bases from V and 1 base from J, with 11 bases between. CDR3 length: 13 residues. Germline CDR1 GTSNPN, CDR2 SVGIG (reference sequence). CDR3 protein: CALLSGSYNEQFF. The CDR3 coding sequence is TGTGCCTTGCTTAGCGGTTCCTACAATGAGCAGTTCTTC.

The CDR3 nucleotides read TGTGCCAGCAGCTACGGGACCCAGACCTACAATGAGCAGTTCTTC. It specifies CASSYGTQTYNEQFF. The rearrangement links TRBV9 to TRBJ2-1, with D perhaps given as TRBD1 or TRBD2 (5 bases each). CDR3 length equals 15 residues. Germline V gene sequence: CDR1 SGDLS, CDR2 YYNGEE. Between the trimmed V and J ends, which lost 4 bases and 2 bases, there was a span of 13 bases.

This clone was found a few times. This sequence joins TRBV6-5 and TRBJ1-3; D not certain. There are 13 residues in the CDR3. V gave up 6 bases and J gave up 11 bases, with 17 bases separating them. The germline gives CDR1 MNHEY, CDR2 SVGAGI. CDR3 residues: CASSRTVLSAIYF. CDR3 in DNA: TGTGCCAGCAGCCGGACGGTCTTAAGCGCCATATATTTT.

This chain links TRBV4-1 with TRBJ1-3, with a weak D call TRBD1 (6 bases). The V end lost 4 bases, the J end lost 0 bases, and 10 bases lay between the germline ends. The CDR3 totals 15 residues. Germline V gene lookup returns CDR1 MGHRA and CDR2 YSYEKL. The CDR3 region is CASSRDTDSGNTIYF. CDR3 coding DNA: TGCGCCAGCAGCCGGGACACAGACTCTGGAAACACCATATATTTT.

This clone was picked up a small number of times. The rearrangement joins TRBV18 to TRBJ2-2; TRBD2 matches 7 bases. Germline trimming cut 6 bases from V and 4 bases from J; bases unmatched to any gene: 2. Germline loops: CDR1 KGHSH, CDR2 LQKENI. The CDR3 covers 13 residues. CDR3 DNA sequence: TGTGCCAGCTCGGGACTACCCACCGGGGAGCTGTTTTTT. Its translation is CASSGLPTGELFF.

The CDR3 DNA reads TGTGCCAGCAGCTTTGACAGCGGAGATGAAAAACTGTTTTTT. Translating gives CASSFDSGDEKLFF. V gene TRBV7-9 combines with J gene TRBJ1-4, with D perhaps TRBD1 (5 bases). CDR1 SEHNR and CDR2 FQNEAQ come from the germline V gene (reference sequence). The CDR3 is 14 amino acids. Trimming pared 3 bases from V and 6 bases from J, leaving 11 bases between.

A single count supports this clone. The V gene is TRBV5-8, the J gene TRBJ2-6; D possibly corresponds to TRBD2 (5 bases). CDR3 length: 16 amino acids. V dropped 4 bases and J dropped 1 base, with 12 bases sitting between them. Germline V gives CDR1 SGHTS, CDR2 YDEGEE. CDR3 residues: CASSGRRPSGANVLTF. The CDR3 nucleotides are TGTGCCAGCAGCGGTCGGAGGCCGTCTGGGGCCAACGTCCTGACTTTC.

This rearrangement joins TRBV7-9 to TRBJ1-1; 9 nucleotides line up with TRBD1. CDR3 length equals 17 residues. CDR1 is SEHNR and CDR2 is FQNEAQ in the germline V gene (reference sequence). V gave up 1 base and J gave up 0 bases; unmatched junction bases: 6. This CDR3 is CASSLGGTGLMNTEAFF. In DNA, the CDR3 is TGTGCCAGCAGCTTAGGGGGGACAGGGCTGATGAACACTGAAGCTTTCTTT.

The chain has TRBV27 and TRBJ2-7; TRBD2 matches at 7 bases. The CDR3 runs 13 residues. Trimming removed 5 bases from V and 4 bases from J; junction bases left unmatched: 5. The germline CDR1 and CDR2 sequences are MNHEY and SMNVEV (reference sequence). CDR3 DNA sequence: TGTGCCAGCAGTCTAGCGGTACCTTACGAGCAGTACTTC. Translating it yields CASSLAVPYEQYF.

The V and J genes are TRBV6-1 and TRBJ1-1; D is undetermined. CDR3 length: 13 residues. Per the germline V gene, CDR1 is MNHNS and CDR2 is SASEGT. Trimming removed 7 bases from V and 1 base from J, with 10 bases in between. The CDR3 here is CASTGWKNTEAFF. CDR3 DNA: TGTGCCAGCACCGGTTGGAAGAACACTGAAGCTTTCTTT.

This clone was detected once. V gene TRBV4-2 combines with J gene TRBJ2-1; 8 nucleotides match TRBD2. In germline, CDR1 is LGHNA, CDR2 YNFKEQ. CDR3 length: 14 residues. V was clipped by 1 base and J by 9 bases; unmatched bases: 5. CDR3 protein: CASSQAGGPGEQFF. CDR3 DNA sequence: TGTGCCAGCAGCCAAGCGGGAGGGCCGGGTGAGCAGTTCTTC.

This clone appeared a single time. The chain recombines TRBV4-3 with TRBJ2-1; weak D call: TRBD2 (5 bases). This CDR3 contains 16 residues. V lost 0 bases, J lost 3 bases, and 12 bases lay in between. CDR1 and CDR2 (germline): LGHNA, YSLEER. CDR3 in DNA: TGCGCCAGCAGCCAAGAGTCCGGGGAGTACTACAATGAGCAGTTCTTC. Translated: CASSQESGEYYNEQFF.

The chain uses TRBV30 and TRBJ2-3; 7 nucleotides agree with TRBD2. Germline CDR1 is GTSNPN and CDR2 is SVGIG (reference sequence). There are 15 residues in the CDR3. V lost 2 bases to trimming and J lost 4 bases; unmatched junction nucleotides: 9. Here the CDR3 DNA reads TGTGCCTGGAGTAAAAAAGCGGGGAGCCCAGATACGCAGTATTTT. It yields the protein CAWSKKAGSPDTQYF.

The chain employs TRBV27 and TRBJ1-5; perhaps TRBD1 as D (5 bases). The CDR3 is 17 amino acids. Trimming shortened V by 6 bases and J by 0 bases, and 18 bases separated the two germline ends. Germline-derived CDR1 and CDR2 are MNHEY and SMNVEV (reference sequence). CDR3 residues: CASSPGTVGYSNQPQHF. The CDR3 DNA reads TGTGCCAGCAGCCCCGGGACGGTGGGCTATAGCAATCAGCCCCAGCATTTT.

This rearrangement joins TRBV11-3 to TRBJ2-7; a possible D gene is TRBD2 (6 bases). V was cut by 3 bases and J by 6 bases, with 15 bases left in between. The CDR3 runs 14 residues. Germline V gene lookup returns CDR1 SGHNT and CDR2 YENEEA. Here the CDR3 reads CASSLRDGLGEQYF. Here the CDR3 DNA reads TGTGCCAGCAGCTTGCGGGACGGTCTGGGCGAGCAGTACTTC.

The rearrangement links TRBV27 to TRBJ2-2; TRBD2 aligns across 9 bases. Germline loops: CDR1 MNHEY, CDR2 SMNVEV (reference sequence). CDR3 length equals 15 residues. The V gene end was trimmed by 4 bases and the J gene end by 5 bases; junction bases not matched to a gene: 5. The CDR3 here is CASSSPAGGTGELFF. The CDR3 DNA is TGTGCCAGCAGTTCACCAGCGGGAGGTACCGGGGAGCTGTTTTTT.

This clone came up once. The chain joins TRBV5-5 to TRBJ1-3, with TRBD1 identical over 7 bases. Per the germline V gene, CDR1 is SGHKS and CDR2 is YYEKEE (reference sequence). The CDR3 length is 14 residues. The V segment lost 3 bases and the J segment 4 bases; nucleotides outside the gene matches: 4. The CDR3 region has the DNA TGTGCCAGCAGCTCTAGGGGGCTCGGAAACACCATATATTTT. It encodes CASSSRGLGNTIYF.

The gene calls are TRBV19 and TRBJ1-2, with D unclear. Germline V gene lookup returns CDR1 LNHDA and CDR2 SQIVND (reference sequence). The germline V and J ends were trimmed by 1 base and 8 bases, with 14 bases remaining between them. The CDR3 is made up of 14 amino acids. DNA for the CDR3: TGTGCCAGTAGTATAGGCGGTAGAGGGTCCGGCTACACCTTC. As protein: CASSIGGRGSGYTF.

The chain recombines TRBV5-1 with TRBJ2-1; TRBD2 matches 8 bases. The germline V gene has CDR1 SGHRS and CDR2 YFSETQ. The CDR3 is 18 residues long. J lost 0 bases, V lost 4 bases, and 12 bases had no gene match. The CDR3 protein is CASSTTSSGPSSYNEQFF. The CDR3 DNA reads TGCGCCAGCAGCACTACCTCTAGCGGGCCAAGCTCCTACAATGAGCAGTTCTTC.